Each of the 12 T cell receptor beta chains below was sequenced from the same sample in a study of Graves' ophthalmopathy and Graves' hyperthyroidism. For repertoire sequencing, the TCR beta CDR3 regions were amplified from RNA transcripts. First-round RT-PCR employed HTBI primers, with a second-round multiplex PCR after it. MiXCR was run by TCRdb on the multiplex PCR reads, yielding one entry per CDR3 protein. The sample includes approximately 210,000 distinct CDR3 sequences, 20% to 25% of them seen just once. The material sequenced was peripheral blood. The receptors here all came from a woman aged 50 to 60 with Graves' ophthalmopathy.

The genes are TRBV4-1 and TRBJ1-3, with TRBD1 matching over 11 bases. The CDR3 runs 16 residues. J lost 2 bases, V lost 5 bases, and 5 bases had no gene match. CDR1 is MGHRA, CDR2 YSYEKL, per germline. CDR3 sequence: CASSTRGQGAGNTIYF. The CDR3 nucleotides read TGCGCCAGCAGCACACGGGGACAGGGGGCTGGAAACACCATATATTTT.

This clonotype was seen just once. The CDR3 nucleotides are TGTGCCAGCGGGGGCCCCGGGACACCCTCCTACGAGCAGTACTTC. This encodes CASGGPGTPSYEQYF. The chain uses TRBV6-1 and TRBJ2-7, with D tentatively TRBD1 (6 bases). V was shortened by 8 bases and J by 0 bases, with 17 bases between the two germline ends. CDR1 and CDR2 from the germline V gene are MNHNS and SASEGT. The CDR3 is made up of 15 amino acids.

This clonotype was detected ten times or more. V usage is TRBV2 and J usage is TRBJ2-7, with TRBD2 matching over 8 bases. Per the germline V gene, CDR1 is SNHLY and CDR2 is FYNNEI. CDR3 length equals 16 residues. V lost 4 bases to trimming and J lost 4 bases; unmatched junction nucleotides: 12. CDR3 residues: CASSGGREGRGYEQYF. Written as DNA, the CDR3 is TGTGCCAGCAGTGGAGGTCGGGAGGGCCGGGGTTACGAGCAGTACTTC.

At least ten counts were recorded for this clonotype. The chain couples TRBV7-8 to TRBJ2-5; no reliable D call. V was clipped by 4 bases and J by 5 bases, with 8 bases between them. The length of the CDR3 is 12 residues. Germline CDR1 SGHVS, CDR2 FQNEAQ. As DNA, the CDR3 is TGTGCCAGCAGCTCTCCCGCCGAGACCCAGTACTTC. It specifies CASSSPAETQYF. The complete variable domain, with remaining parts taken from reference TRBV7-8 and TRBJ2-5, reads GAGVSQSPRYKVAKRGQDVALRCDPISGHVSLFWYQQALGQGPEFLTYFQNEAQLDKSGLPSDRFFAERPEGSVSTLKIQRTQQEDSAVYLCASSSPAETQYFGPGTRLLVL.

Worth noting for this clonotype: This may stem from a read error, because a much larger clone lies one nucleotide away. The chain couples TRBV28 to TRBJ2-7, with 8 positions matching TRBD2. Per the germline V gene, CDR1 is MDHEN and CDR2 is SYDVKM. CDR3 length: 14 amino acids. The CDR3, as DNA: TGTGTCAGCCACAGCACGGGAGGGAACTACGAGCAGTACTTC. Translating gives CVSHSTGGNYEQYF.

This clonotype has a count of ten or more. CDR3 sequence (DNA): TGTGCCAGCAGTTTTTCACCGGGAGGGTCACCCCTCCACTTT. Protein sequence: CASSFSPGGSPLHF. This chain joins TRBV28 and TRBJ1-6, with D hard to call. CDR1 and CDR2 (germline): MDHEN, SYDVKM. The length of the CDR3 is 14 residues. V was shortened by 3 bases and J by 10 bases, with 13 bases between the two germline ends.

In this sample, this clonotype turned up a few times. V is TRBV28 and J is TRBJ1-1, with 9 nucleotides matching TRBD1. Germline CDR1 reads MDHEN; CDR2 reads SYDVKM. CDR3 length: 14 residues. V trimming: 5 bases; J trimming: 4 bases; junction bases outside the gene matches: 5. The CDR3 bases are TGTGCCAGCAGTCCAGGACAGGGGAGCACTGAAGCTTTCTTT. Translated: CASSPGQGSTEAFF.

This clonotype appeared many times. The chain joins TRBV20-1 to TRBJ2-5; the match to TRBD2 covers 9 bases. The germline CDR1 and CDR2 sequences are DFQATT and SNEGSKA (reference sequence). J gave up 4 bases and V 4 bases, and 13 bases lay outside the gene matches. The CDR3 contains 16 residues. CDR3 sequence reads: CSAIPQGVAGVETQYF. CDR3 nucleotide sequence: TGCAGTGCTATACCCCAAGGGGTAGCGGGAGTAGAGACCCAGTACTTC.

CDR3 amino acids: CASSDWGTSGYQETQYF. CDR3 sequence (DNA): TGTGCCAGCAGTGATTGGGGGACTAGCGGCTACCAAGAGACCCAGTACTTC. The rearrangement uses TRBV2 and TRBJ2-5, with TRBD2 matching 11 bases. The germline V gene encodes CDR1 SNHLY and CDR2 FYNNEI. The length of the CDR3 is 17 residues. The V segment lost 3 bases and the J segment 0 bases; nucleotides outside the gene matches: 6.

This clonotype was seen a handful of times. The chain employs TRBV5-1 and TRBJ1-5; 11 nucleotides line up with TRBD1. Losses at the gene ends were 4 bases for V and 5 bases for J; bases not matched to a gene: 2. Germline values: CDR1 SGHRS, CDR2 YFSETQ. The CDR3 has 14 residues. CDR3 sequence (DNA): TGCGCCAGCAGCCCGGGACAGGGGGATCAGCCCCAGCATTTT. Protein: CASSPGQGDQPQHF. The full variable domain, with the rest looked up from reference TRBV5-1 and TRBJ1-5, is KAGVTQTPRYLIKTRGQQVTLSCSPISGHRSVSWYQQTPGQGLQFLFEYFSETQRNKGNFPGRFSGRQFSNSRSEMNVSTLELGDSALYLCASSPGQGDQPQHFGDGTRLSIL.

This clonotype was seen many times. The CDR3 protein is CASSWEAGLAGYEQYF. CDR3 bases: TGCGCCAGCAGCTGGGAGGCCGGACTAGCGGGCTACGAGCAGTACTTC. V and J are TRBV5-1 and TRBJ2-7, with 11 nucleotides matching TRBD2. Germline V gene data show CDR1 as SGHRS and CDR2 as YFSETQ. This CDR3 is 16 amino acids long. Losses at the gene ends were 3 bases for V and 3 bases for J; bases not matched to a gene: 8. Full variable domain (remainder filled in from reference TRBV5-1 and TRBJ2-7): KAGVTQTPRYLIKTRGQQVTLSCSPISGHRSVSWYQQTPGQGLQFLFEYFSETQRNKGNFPGRFSGRQFSNSRSEMNVSTLELGDSALYLCASSWEAGLAGYEQYFGPGTRLTVT.

This clonotype was observed at least ten times. CDR3: CASSSSLGGTEAFF. Written as DNA, the CDR3 is TGTGCCAGCAGTTCCTCTTTAGGGGGAACTGAAGCTTTCTTT. The chain employs TRBV6-5 and TRBJ1-1; weak D call: TRBD1 (6 bases). The CDR3 covers 14 residues. Germline V gene lookup returns CDR1 MNHEY and CDR2 SVGAGI. With 4 bases removed from V and 5 bases from J, the gap between germline ends came to 14 bases.